These 17 T cell receptor beta chains share one sample of origin, sequenced in a study of cytomegalovirus exposure and HLA in healthy donors. The PCR had 60 Vbeta and 13 Jbeta primers. Assay: immunoSEQ multiplex PCR; the TCRdb copy retains only in-frame clones and omits some. The profile shows about 90,000 clones, over 60% of them singletons. The sample comprised PBMCs. The receptors were sampled from a middle-aged woman in good health and CMV-seropositive.

The chain has TRBV4-1 and TRBJ2-6; 12 bases line up with TRBD1. With 5 bases clipped from V and 4 bases from J, the junction kept 9 bases outside the gene matches. CDR3 length: 18 amino acids. The germline gives CDR1 MGHRA, CDR2 YSYEKL. CDR3 region: CASSYRGQGAGGANVLTF. In DNA form, the CDR3 reads TGCGCCAGCAGCTATCGGGGACAGGGGGCGGGGGGGGCCAACGTCCTGACTTTC.

The rearrangement joins TRBV7-3 to TRBJ2-1, with a possible D match to TRBD1 (5 bases). From germline, CDR1 is SGHTA and CDR2 FQGTGA. CDR3 size: 14 residues. V dropped 5 bases and J dropped 5 bases, with 13 bases sitting between them. CDR3 in amino acids: CASSPTTGNNEQFF. CDR3 nucleotides: TGTGCCAGCAGCCCTACTACAGGCAACAATGAGCAGTTCTTC.

V is TRBV30 and J is TRBJ1-2, with D maybe TRBD1 (5 bases). CDR1 is GTSNPN, CDR2 SVGIG, per germline (reference sequence). The V end was cut by 0 bases, the J end by 1 base, with 18 bases between. The CDR3 consists of 17 residues. The CDR3 protein is CAWSVGRVLIFNYGYTF. CDR3 nucleotides: TGTGCCTGGAGTGTGGGCAGGGTTTTGATTTTTAACTATGGCTACACCTTC.

This clone has just a few counts. This chain connects TRBV28 to TRBJ2-7; D perhaps matches TRBD2 (6 bases). The CDR3 extends over 14 amino acids. V gave up 7 bases and J gave up 6 bases, with 19 bases separating them. Germline values: CDR1 MDHEN, CDR2 SYDVKM. The CDR3 loop is CASTETRLGSEQYF. The CDR3 nucleotides are TGTGCCAGCACCGAAACTAGACTAGGTTCCGAGCAGTACTTC.

V and J are TRBV11-1 and TRBJ1-2; D might be TRBD1 (5 bases). The V and J ends lost 2 bases and 6 bases respectively, with 10 bases between them. Germline loops: CDR1 SGHAT, CDR2 FQDESV (reference sequence). The CDR3 runs to 13 residues. CDR3 amino acids: CASSLQEGHGYTF. The CDR3 bases are TGTGCCAGCAGCTTACAGGAGGGGCATGGCTACACCTTC.

V usage is TRBV5-3 and J usage is TRBJ1-4; TRBD1 matches at 11 bases. TRBV5-3 falls under the ORF class, with uncertain function. This CDR3 is 16 amino acids long. V lost 5 bases to trimming and J lost 3 bases; unmatched junction nucleotides: 6. The CDR3 DNA is TGTGCCAGAAGTCCCGGACAGGGGGCCCCTAATGAAAAACTGTTTTTT. Amino acid sequence: CARSPGQGAPNEKLFF.

This rearrangement joins TRBV7-8 to TRBJ2-7, with 14 bases fitting TRBD2. The ends lost 5 bases at V and 7 bases at J; junction bases unmatched: 7. Germline V lookup: CDR1 SGHVS, CDR2 FQNEAQ. The CDR3 has 15 residues. The CDR3 region is CASSLGLAGDWEQYF. The CDR3 DNA sequence: TGTGCCAGCAGCCTGGGACTAGCGGGAGACTGGGAGCAGTACTTC. The full variable domain, with the rest looked up from reference TRBV7-8 and TRBJ2-7, is GAGVSQSPRYKVAKRGQDVALRCDPISGHVSLFWYQQALGQGPEFLTYFQNEAQLDKSGLPSDRFFAERPEGSVSTLKIQRTQQEDSAVYLCASSLGLAGDWEQYFGPGTRLTVT.

The CDR3 nucleotides are TGTGCCAGCAGTTTGAGAAAAAGGGGGCCAAGCTCCTACGAGCAGTACTTC. Translation gives CASSLRKRGPSSYEQYF. The chain is built from TRBV27 and TRBJ2-5; 7 positions agree with TRBD1. The J call is doubtful: the DNA matches TRBJ2-7 better. Germline V gives CDR1 MNHEY, CDR2 SMNVEV (reference sequence). This CDR3 is built from 17 residues.

V and J are TRBV7-6 and TRBJ2-7; 10 bases agree with TRBD2. From germline, CDR1 is SGHVS and CDR2 FNYEAQ. This CDR3 spans 17 amino acids. J was trimmed by 0 bases and V by 1 base; bases with no gene match: 6. The CDR3 protein is CASSLVTASGSSYEQYF. The CDR3 region has the DNA TGTGCCAGCAGCTTAGTGACGGCTAGCGGGAGCTCCTACGAGCAGTACTTC.

This clone was observed a few times. The chain couples TRBV9 to TRBJ2-1; TRBD2 is a possible D gene (6 bases). CDR1 is SGDLS, CDR2 YYNGEE, per germline. The CDR3 spans 14 residues. The V end lost 4 bases, the J end lost 8 bases, and 16 bases lay between the germline ends. The CDR3 here is CASSPQTSPHEQFF. In DNA form, the CDR3 reads TGTGCCAGCAGCCCGCAGACTAGTCCCCATGAGCAGTTCTTC.

This sequence joins TRBV19 and TRBJ2-3, with 11 bases aligning to TRBD2. V lost 6 bases, J lost 2 bases, and 7 bases stayed unmatched. This CDR3 region has 16 residues. CDR1 and CDR2 from the germline V gene are LNHDA and SQIVND (reference sequence). The CDR3 nucleotides are TGTGCCAGTAGCCCGGGACTAGCGGTGTTCACAGATACGCAGTATTTT. The encoded protein is CASSPGLAVFTDTQYF.

This sequence joins TRBV7-9 and TRBJ1-4; TRBD1 aligns across 9 bases. V was clipped by 5 bases and J by 5 bases; unmatched bases: 3. This CDR3 comprises 14 residues. Germline V gives CDR1 SEHNR, CDR2 FQNEAQ (reference sequence). The CDR3 loop is CASSVGQGNEKLFF. The CDR3 DNA reads TGTGCCAGCAGCGTTGGACAGGGGAATGAAAAACTGTTTTTT.

The chain links TRBV27 to TRBJ2-1; perhaps TRBD2 as D (5 bases). The CDR3 runs 12 residues. Deletions cut 8 bases from V and 6 bases from J, with 11 bases between. Germline lookup yields CDR1 MNHEY and CDR2 SMNVEV (reference sequence). The CDR3 sequence: CASLGGGNEQFF. In DNA, the CDR3 is TGTGCCAGCCTTGGAGGCGGCAATGAGCAGTTCTTC.

This chain joins TRBV6-4 and TRBJ2-3; D might be TRBD1 (6 bases). Germline V gives CDR1 MRHNA, CDR2 SNTAGT. CDR3 size: 13 residues. The ends were cut back, 3 bases at V and 4 bases at J, with 8 bases in the middle. The CDR3 loop is CASSEQGADTQYF. CDR3 bases: TGTGCCAGCAGTGAACAGGGAGCAGATACGCAGTATTTT.

The J gene is TRBJ2-7, the V gene TRBV6-6, with 10 bases aligning to TRBD1. The germline CDR1 and CDR2 sequences are MNHNY and SVGAGI (reference sequence). Trimming at V came to 2 bases and at J to 7 bases, leaving 8 bases not matched to a gene. CDR3 size: 15 residues. The CDR3 nucleotides are TGTGCCAGCAGTTACGTCGGGACAGGGGAGGGGGAGCAGTACTTC. This gives the protein CASSYVGTGEGEQYF.

J is TRBJ1-5 and V is TRBV7-2, with a tentative D call TRBD1 (5 bases). The germline gives CDR1 SGHTA, CDR2 FQGNSA. Trimming cost V 7 bases and J 3 bases, with 19 bases left between them. The CDR3 is 16 residues long. The chain's CDR3 is CASTLEGGVLNQPQHF. In nucleotides, the CDR3 is TGTGCCAGCACCCTCGAGGGAGGGGTCCTCAATCAGCCCCAGCATTTT.

V is TRBV5-1 and J is TRBJ2-7; 8 bases are shared with TRBD2. With 4 bases clipped from V and 3 bases from J, the junction kept 15 bases outside the gene matches. The CDR3 length is 17 residues. Germline values: CDR1 SGHRS, CDR2 YFSETQ. The CDR3 is CASSAGSGGAQFYEQYF. The DNA for the CDR3 is TGCGCCAGCAGCGCCGGCTCCGGGGGGGCACAATTCTACGAGCAGTACTTC.